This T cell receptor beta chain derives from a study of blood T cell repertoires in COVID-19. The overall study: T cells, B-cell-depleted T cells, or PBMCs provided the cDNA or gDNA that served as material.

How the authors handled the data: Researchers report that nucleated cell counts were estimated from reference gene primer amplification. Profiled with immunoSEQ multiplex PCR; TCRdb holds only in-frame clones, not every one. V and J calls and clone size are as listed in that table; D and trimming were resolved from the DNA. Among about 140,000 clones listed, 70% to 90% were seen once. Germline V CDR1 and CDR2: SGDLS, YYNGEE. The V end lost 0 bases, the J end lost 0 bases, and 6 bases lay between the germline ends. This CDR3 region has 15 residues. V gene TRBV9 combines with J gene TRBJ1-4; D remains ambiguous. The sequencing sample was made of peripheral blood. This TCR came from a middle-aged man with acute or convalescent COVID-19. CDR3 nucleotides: TGTGCCAGCAGCGTAGCGGGTGCAACTAATGAAAAACTGTTTTTT. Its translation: CASSVAGATNEKLFF. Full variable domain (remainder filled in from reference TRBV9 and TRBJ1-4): DSGVTQTPKHLITATGQRVTLRCSPRSGDLSVYWYQQSLDQGLQFLIQYYNGEERAKGNILERFSAQQFPDLHSELNLSSLELGDSALYFCASSVAGATNEKLFFGSGTQLSVL.